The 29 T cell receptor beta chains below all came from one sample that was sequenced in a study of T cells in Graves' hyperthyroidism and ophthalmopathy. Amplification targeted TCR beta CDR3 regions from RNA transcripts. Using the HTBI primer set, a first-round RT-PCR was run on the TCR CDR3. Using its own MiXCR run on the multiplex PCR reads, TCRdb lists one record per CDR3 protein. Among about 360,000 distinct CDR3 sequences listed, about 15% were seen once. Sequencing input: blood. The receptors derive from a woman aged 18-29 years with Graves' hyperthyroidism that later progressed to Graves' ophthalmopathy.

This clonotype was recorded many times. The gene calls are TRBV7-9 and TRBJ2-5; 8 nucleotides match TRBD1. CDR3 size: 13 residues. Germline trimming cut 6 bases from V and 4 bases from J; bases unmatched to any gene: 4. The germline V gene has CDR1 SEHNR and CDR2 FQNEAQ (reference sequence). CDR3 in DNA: TGTGCCAGCAGTACCAGGGGGCCAGAGACCCAGTACTTC. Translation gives CASSTRGPETQYF.

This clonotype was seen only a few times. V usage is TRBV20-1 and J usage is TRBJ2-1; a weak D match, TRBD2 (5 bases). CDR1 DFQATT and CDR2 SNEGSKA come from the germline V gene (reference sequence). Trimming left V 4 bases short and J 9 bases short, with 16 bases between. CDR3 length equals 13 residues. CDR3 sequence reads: CSAKSTNRGEQFF. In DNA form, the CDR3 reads TGCAGTGCTAAAAGCACCAACCGGGGTGAGCAGTTCTTC.

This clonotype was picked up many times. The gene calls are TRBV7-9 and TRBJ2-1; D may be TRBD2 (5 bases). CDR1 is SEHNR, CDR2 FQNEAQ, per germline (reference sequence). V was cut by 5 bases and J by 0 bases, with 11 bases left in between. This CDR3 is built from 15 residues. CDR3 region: CASSPVASSYNEQFF. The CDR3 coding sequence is TGTGCCAGCAGCCCAGTAGCGAGCTCCTACAATGAGCAGTTCTTC.

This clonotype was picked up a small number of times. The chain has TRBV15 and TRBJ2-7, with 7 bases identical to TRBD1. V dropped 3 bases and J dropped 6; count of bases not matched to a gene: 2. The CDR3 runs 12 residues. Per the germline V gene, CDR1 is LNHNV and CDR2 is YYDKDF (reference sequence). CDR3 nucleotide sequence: TGTGCCACCAGCAGTGACAGGGCCGAGCAGTACTTC. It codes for CATSSDRAEQYF.

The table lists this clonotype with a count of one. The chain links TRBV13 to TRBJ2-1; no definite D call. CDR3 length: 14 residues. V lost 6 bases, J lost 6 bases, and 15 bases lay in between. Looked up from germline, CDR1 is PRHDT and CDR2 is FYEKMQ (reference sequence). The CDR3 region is CASRNRASSNEQFF. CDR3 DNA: TGTGCCAGCAGGAATAGGGCGTCCAGCAATGAGCAGTTCTTC. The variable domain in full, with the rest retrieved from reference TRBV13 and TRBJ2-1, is AAGVIQSPRHLIKEKRETATLKCYPIPRHDTVYWYQQGPGQDPQFLISFYEKMQSDKGSIPDRFSAQQFSDYHSELNMSSLELGDSALYFCASRNRASSNEQFFGPGTRLTVL.

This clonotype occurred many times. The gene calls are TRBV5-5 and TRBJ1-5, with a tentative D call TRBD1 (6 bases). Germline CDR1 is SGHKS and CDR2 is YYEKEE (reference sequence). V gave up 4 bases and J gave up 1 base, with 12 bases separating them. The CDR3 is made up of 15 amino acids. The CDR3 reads CASSADRWSNQPQHF. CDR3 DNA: TGTGCCAGCAGCGCCGACAGGTGGAGCAATCAGCCCCAGCATTTT.

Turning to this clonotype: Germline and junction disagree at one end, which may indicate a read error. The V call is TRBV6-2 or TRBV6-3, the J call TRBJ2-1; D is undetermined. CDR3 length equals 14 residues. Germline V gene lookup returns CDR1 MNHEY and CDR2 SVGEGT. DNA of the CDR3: TGTGCCGGCAGCCTACGACCCTCCTACAATGAGCAGTTCTTC. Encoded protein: CAGSLRPSYNEQFF.

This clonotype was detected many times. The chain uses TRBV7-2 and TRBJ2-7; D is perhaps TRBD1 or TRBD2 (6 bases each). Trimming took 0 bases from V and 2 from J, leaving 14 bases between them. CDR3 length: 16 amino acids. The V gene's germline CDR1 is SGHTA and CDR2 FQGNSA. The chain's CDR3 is CASSLAGTGAAYEQYF. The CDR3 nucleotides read TGTGCCAGCAGCTTAGCGGGGACGGGGGCGGCCTACGAGCAGTACTTC.

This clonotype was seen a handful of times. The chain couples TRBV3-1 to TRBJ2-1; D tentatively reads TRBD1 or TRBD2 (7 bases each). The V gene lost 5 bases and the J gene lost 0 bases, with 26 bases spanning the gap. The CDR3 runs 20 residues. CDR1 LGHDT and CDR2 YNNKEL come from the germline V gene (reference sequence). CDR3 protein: CASSFRGGGRARHSYNEQFF. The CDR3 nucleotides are TGTGCCAGCAGCTTCCGAGGGGGCGGGAGAGCCCGCCACTCCTACAATGAGCAGTTCTTC.

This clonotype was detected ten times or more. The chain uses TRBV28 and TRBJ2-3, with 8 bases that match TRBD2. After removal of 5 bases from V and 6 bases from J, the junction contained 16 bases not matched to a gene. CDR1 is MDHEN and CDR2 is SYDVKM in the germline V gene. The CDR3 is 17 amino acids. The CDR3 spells CASSTFSGNRAGDTQYF. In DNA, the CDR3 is TGTGCCAGCAGTACCTTTAGCGGGAACCGCGCGGGGGATACGCAGTATTTT.

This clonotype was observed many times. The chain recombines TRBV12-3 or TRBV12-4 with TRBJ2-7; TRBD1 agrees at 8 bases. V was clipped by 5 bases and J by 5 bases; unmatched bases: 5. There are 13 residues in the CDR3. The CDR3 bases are TGTGCCAGCAGTGGGACAGGTTGGGACGAGCAGTACTTC. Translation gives CASSGTGWDEQYF.

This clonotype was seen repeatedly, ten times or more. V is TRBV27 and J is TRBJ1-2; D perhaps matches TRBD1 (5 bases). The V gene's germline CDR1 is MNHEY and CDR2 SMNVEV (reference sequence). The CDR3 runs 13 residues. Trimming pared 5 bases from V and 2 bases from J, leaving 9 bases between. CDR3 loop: CASSRDRNYGYTF. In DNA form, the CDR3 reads TGTGCCAGCAGTAGAGACAGAAACTATGGCTACACCTTC.

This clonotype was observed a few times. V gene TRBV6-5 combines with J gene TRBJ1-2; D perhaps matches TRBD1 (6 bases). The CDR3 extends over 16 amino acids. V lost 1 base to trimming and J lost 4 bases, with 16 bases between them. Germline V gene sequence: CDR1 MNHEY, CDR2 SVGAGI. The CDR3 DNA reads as TGTGCCAGCAGTTACTATGCATCGGGGGGGCTCTATGGCTACACCTTC. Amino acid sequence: CASSYYASGGLYGYTF.

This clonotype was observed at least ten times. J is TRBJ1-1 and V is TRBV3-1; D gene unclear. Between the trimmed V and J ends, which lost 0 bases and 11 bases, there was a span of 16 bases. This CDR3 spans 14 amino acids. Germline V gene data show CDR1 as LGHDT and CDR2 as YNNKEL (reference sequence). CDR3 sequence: CASSQDVNGVGAFF. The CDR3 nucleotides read TGTGCCAGCAGCCAAGATGTGAACGGGGTCGGCGCTTTCTTT.

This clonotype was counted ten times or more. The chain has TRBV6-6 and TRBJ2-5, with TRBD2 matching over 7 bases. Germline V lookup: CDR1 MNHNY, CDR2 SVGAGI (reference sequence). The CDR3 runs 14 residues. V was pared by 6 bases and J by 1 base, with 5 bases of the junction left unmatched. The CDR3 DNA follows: TGTGCCAGCAGCTATTCTAGCGGCCAAGAGACCCAGTACTTC. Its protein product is CASSYSSGQETQYF.

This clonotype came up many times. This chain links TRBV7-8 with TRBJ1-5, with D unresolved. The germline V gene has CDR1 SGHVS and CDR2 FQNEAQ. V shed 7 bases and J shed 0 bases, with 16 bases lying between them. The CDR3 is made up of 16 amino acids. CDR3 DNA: TGTGCCAGCAACTCCGGACGGGCATCTAGCAATCAGCCCCAGCATTTT. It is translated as CASNSGRASSNQPQHF. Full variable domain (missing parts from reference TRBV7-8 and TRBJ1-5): GAGVSQSPRYKVAKRGQDVALRCDPISGHVSLFWYQQALGQGPEFLTYFQNEAQLDKSGLPSDRFFAERPEGSVSTLKIQRTQQEDSAVYLCASNSGRASSNQPQHFGDGTRLSIL.

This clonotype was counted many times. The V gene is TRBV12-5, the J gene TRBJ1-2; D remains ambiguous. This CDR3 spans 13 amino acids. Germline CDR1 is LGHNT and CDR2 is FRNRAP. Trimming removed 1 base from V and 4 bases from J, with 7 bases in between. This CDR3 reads CASGLDTVYGYTF. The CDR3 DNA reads TGTGCTAGTGGTTTGGATACAGTCTATGGCTACACCTTC.

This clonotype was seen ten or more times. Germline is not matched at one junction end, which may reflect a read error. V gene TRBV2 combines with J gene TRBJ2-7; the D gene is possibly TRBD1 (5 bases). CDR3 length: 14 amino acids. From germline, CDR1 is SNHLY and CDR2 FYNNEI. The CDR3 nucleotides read TGTGCCAACAGTGACAGTCATCTAAATAACGAGCAGTACTTC. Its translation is CANSDSHLNNEQYF.

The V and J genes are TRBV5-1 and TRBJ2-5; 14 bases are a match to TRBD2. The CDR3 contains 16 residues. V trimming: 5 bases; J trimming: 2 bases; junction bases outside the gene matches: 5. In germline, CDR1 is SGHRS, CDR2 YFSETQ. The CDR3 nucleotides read TGCGCCAGCAGAAGGGGACTAGCGGGAGAGCAAGAGACCCAGTACTTC. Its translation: CASRRGLAGEQETQYF.

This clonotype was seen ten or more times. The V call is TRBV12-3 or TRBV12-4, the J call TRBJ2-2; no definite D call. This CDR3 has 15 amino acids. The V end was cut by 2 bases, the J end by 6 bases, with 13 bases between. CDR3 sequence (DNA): TGTGCCAGCAGTTTATCACGTCGACTGTCCGGGGAGCTGTTTTTT. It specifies CASSLSRRLSGELFF.

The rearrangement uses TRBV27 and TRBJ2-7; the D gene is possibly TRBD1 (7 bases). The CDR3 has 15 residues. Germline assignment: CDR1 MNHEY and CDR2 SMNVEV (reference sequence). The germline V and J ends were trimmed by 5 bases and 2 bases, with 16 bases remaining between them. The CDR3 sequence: CASSPRRGATYEQYF. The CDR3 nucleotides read TGTGCCAGCAGTCCTCGCAGGGGGGCGACCTACGAGCAGTACTTC.

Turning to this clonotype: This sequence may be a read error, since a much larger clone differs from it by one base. The CDR3, as DNA: TGTGCCAGCAGCTTAGATATTGAGTACGAGCAGTTCTTC. It encodes CASSLDIEYEQFF. The V call is TRBV11-3, the J call TRBJ2-1; D is unclear. Germline V gene sequence: CDR1 SGHNT, CDR2 YENEEA. V shed 0 bases and J shed 10 bases, with 10 bases lying between them. This CDR3 has 13 residues.

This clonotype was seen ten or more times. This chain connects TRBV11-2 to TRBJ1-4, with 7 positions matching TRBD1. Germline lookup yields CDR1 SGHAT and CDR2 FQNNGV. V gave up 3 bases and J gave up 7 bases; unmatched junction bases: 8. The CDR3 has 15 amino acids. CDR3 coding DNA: TGTGCCAGCAGCTTGGGGACAGTTAATGCTGAAAAACTGTTTTTT. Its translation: CASSLGTVNAEKLFF.

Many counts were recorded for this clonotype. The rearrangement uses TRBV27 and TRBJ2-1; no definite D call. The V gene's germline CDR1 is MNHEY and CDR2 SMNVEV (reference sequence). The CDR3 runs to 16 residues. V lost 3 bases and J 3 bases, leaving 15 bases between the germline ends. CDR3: CASSLGWGDFYNEQFF. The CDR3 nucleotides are TGTGCCAGCAGTTTGGGATGGGGTGACTTCTACAATGAGCAGTTCTTC.

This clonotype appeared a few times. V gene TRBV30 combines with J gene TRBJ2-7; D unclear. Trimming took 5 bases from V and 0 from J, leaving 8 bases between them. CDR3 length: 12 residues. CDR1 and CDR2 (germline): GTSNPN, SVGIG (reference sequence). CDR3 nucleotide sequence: TGTGCCTGGGGTAGAACCTCCTACGAGCAGTACTTC. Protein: CAWGRTSYEQYF.

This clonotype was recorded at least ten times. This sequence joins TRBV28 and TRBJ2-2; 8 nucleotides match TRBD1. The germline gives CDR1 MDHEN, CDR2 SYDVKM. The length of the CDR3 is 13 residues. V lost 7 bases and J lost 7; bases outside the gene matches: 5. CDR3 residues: CASTPGGNGELFF. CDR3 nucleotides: TGTGCCAGCACTCCAGGGGGCAACGGGGAGCTGTTTTTT.

CDR3 bases: TGCGCCAGCAGCCAAGCCGATGTACTCCCGCCCTACAATGAGCAGTTCTTC. Its translation is CASSQADVLPPYNEQFF. This chain links TRBV4-1 with TRBJ2-1; D gene unclear. CDR1 and CDR2 from the germline V gene are MGHRA and YSYEKL. Deletions cut 1 base from V and 2 bases from J, with 15 bases between. There are 17 residues in the CDR3.

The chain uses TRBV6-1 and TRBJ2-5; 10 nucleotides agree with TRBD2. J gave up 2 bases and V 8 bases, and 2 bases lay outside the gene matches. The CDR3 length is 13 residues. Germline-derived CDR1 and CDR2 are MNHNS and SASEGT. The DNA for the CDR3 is TGTGCCAGCGAAGCGGGAGGGCAAGAGACCCAGTACTTC. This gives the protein CASEAGGQETQYF.

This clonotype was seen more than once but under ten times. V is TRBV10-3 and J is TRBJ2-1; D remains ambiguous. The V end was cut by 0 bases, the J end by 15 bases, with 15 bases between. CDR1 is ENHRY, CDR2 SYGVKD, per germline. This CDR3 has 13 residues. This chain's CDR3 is CAISESTTPRTFF. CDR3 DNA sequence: TGTGCCATCAGTGAGTCGACCACCCCCCGGACGTTCTTC.